This T cell receptor beta chain stems from a study of siplizumab effects on memory and regulatory T cells. Notes on the study in general: Proof of suppressive function in proliferating Tregs from siplizumab cultures was not established.

Clones were read by immunoSEQ multiplex PCR, and TCRdb kept only the in-frame ones, dropping some. The sample consists of 99,000 or so clones, roughly 92% of them appearing once. This clone was found a few times. What it binds is unknown. The V gene's germline CDR1 is LGHNA and CDR2 YNFKEQ. Trimming removed 1 base from V and 9 bases from J, with 13 bases in between. The CDR3 covers 14 residues. The gene calls are TRBV4-2 and TRBJ2-1; D not resolved. Input material: Tregs sorted from blood. This sequence originates from a human donor in good health. The CDR3: CASSQGPPVGEQFF. CDR3 DNA sequence: TGTGCCAGCAGCCAAGGGCCCCCTGTAGGTGAGCAGTTCTTC.